The rows below give T cell receptor beta chains drawn from one sample of a study of T cells in localized non-small cell lung cancer. Assay used: immunoSEQ multiplex PCR; TCRdb lists only in-frame clones, some missing. The table records about 72,000 clones, almost 85% of them present only once. The sample here was peripheral blood, taken before any cancer treatment. The source of these receptors is a female donor of 60 years or more with stage I lung adenocarcinoma. The CDR3 runs from the conserved cysteine through the conserved F or W. A D gene is named only where the DNA matches it firmly. Only part of the rows carry a size: once, few, many, or a class if the clone is expanded.

cdr3_aa	cdr3_nt	cdr3_length	v_call	j_call	d_call	clone_size
CASSVEGRTNEKLFF	TGTGCCAGCAGCGTAGAAGGCAGGACTAATGAAAAACTGTTTTTT	15	TRBV9	TRBJ1-4	.	few
CASSLDYGTVYGYTF	TGTGCCAGCAGCTTAGATTACGGGACAGTCTATGGCTACACCTTC	15	TRBV11-3	TRBJ1-2	TRBD1	.
CATKTAISGANVLTF	TGTGCCACCAAGACAGCGATCTCTGGGGCCAACGTCCTGACTTTC	15	TRBV15	TRBJ2-6	.	.
CASSPGLAGVIGTQYF	TGTGCCAGCAGCCCCGGACTAGCGGGAGTGATAGGGACCCAGTACTTC	16	TRBV5-4	TRBJ2-5	TRBD2	.
CASSLGDPGSNQPQHF	TGTGCCAGCAGCTTAGGGGACCCCGGGAGCAATCAGCCCCAGCATTTT	16	TRBV7-8	TRBJ1-5	.	.
CASTPTGGAESGYTF	TGTGCCAGCACCCCTACAGGGGGCGCCGAGAGTGGCTACACCTTC	15	TRBV6-5	TRBJ1-2	TRBD1	.
CASSLHPRETYEQYF	TGCGCCAGCAGCTTACACCCGCGCGAGACCTACGAGCAGTACTTC	15	TRBV5-1	TRBJ2-7	.	.
CASRGRQLYTEAFF	TGTGCCAGTAGAGGAAGACAGCTATACACTGAAGCTTTCTTT	14	TRBV19	TRBJ1-1	.	once
CASSSGTAHNNEQFF	TGCGCCAGCAGCTCCGGGACAGCCCATAACAATGAGCAGTTCTTC	15	TRBV5-1	TRBJ2-1	TRBD1	.
CASSESRTLYEGTDTQYF	TGTGCCAGCAGTGAGTCTAGGACACTTTATGAAGGCACAGATACGCAGTATTTT	18	TRBV6-4	TRBJ2-3	.	.
CASSLRKQLFF	TGTGCCAGCAGCTTGCGCAAACAACTGTTTTTT	11	TRBV5-8	TRBJ1-4	.	once
CAWIGFSGRHLPTF	TGTGCCTGGATCGGGTTCTCGGGACGGCATCTCCCCACCTTC	14	TRBV30	TRBJ1-2	.	.
CASRTATNEKLFF	TGTGCCTCCCGGACAGCAACTAATGAAAAACTGTTTTTT	13	TRBV10-3	TRBJ1-4	.	.
CAISETSSSYEQYF	TGTGCCATCAGTGAAACATCTAGCTCCTACGAGCAGTACTTC	14	TRBV10-3	TRBJ2-7	.	few
CASSPRAGEISTDTQYF	TGTGCCAGCAGCCCCAGAGCGGGAGAGATTAGCACAGATACGCAGTATTTT	17	TRBV9	TRBJ2-3	TRBD2	few
CASSRDGYTIRTEAFF	TGTGCCAGCAGCCGTGACGGCTACACAATTCGCACTGAAGCTTTCTTT	16	TRBV21-1	TRBJ1-1	.	.
CASSEDPGQPALQQFF	TGTGCCAGCAGCGAGGATCCGGGACAGCCCGCATTGCAGCAGTTCTTC	16	TRBV9	TRBJ2-1	TRBD1	.
CASSSTGREPWGGYTF	TGTGCCAGCAGCTCAACTGGACGGGAACCTTGGGGGGGCTACACCTTC	16	TRBV28	TRBJ1-2	.	.
CASSQGGTEAFF	TGTGCCAGCAGCCAGGGGGGGACTGAAGCTTTCTTT	12	TRBV6-5	TRBJ1-1	TRBD1	few
CASSRSWEATREELFF	TGTGCCAGTAGCCGTTCCTGGGAAGCGACGCGGGAGGAGCTGTTTTTT	16	TRBV19	TRBJ2-2	.	.
CASSPLGQGSNQPQHF	TGTGCCAGCAGCCCCCTTGGACAGGGAAGCAATCAGCCCCAGCATTTT	16	TRBV2	TRBJ1-5	TRBD1	few
CAWSVVGGRERHTQYF	TGTGCCTGGAGTGTAGTTGGGGGGCGGGAGAGGCATACGCAGTATTTT	16	TRBV30	TRBJ2-3	.	.
CASGLGPIKAYGYTF	TGTGCTAGTGGTTTGGGGCCAATCAAGGCCTATGGCTACACCTTC	15	TRBV12-5	TRBJ1-2	.	few